The 18 T cell receptor beta chains below all came from one sample that was sequenced in a study of shared clonotypes between healthy human individuals. Terminally differentiated effector memory CD45RA+ cells were left out of the naive CD8 fraction, which was CD45RO-negative and positively selected for CCR7. TCRdb keeps only in-frame clones here, not all; method: immunoSEQ multiplex PCR. The table lists under 600,000 clones, roughly 98% of them singletons. The specimen was naive CD8+ T cells sorted from blood. Source of these receptors: a man younger than 40 in good health.

The chain carries TRBV27 and TRBJ2-7; 13 bases match TRBD2. After removal of 3 bases from V and 2 bases from J, the junction contained 16 bases not matched to a gene. The CDR3 is 20 amino acids. Looked up from germline, CDR1 is MNHEY and CDR2 is SMNVEV (reference sequence). CDR3 DNA: TGTGCCAGCAGTTTGAATCGGGTCGGACTAGCGGGAGAAGGGACCTACGAGCAGTACTTC. Residues: CASSLNRVGLAGEGTYEQYF.

The V call is TRBV7-9, the J call TRBJ2-1; the D gene is possibly TRBD1 (6 bases). CDR3 length: 14 residues. V was trimmed by 1 base and J by 8 bases, leaving 12 bases between them. Germline V gene data show CDR1 as SEHNR and CDR2 as FQNEAQ (reference sequence). This chain's CDR3 is CASSLDNRDDEQFF. Written as DNA, the CDR3 is TGTGCCAGCAGCTTAGATAACAGGGATGATGAGCAGTTCTTC.

The rearrangement joins TRBV7-8 to TRBJ2-1, with TRBD2 matching 11 bases. Germline CDR1 is SGHVS and CDR2 is FQNEAQ. The CDR3 covers 18 residues. Trimming took 1 base from V and 2 from J; bases not matched to a gene: 7. CDR3 in amino acids: CASSLGDPSGRPYNEQFF. CDR3 coding DNA: TGTGCCAGCAGCTTAGGGGACCCTAGCGGGAGGCCCTACAATGAGCAGTTCTTC. Drawing the rest from reference TRBV7-8 and TRBJ2-1, the complete variable domain is GAGVSQSPRYKVAKRGQDVALRCDPISGHVSLFWYQQALGQGPEFLTYFQNEAQLDKSGLPSDRFFAERPEGSVSTLKIQRTQQEDSAVYLCASSLGDPSGRPYNEQFFGPGTRLTVL.

The chain links TRBV27 to TRBJ1-2; unclear D gene. Trimming removed 5 bases from V and 4 bases from J, with 11 bases in between. CDR3 length equals 13 residues. Germline lookup yields CDR1 MNHEY and CDR2 SMNVEV (reference sequence). The CDR3 sequence: CASSPGRIYGYTF. The CDR3 DNA follows: TGTGCCAGCAGTCCGGGCCGCATCTATGGCTACACCTTC.

A single count supports this clone. This sequence joins TRBV7-9 and TRBJ1-4; maybe TRBD1 (5 bases). Germline V gives CDR1 SEHNR, CDR2 FQNEAQ (reference sequence). Trimming left V 3 bases short and J 5 bases short, with 13 bases between. CDR3 length equals 15 residues. The CDR3 sequence is CASSFPGRENEKLFF. The DNA for the CDR3 is TGTGCCAGCAGCTTCCCGGGACGGGAAAATGAAAAACTGTTTTTT.

This chain joins TRBV7-2 and TRBJ2-7; tentative D call: TRBD1 (5 bases). The V end lost 5 bases, the J end lost 6 bases, and 11 bases lay between the germline ends. Looked up from germline, CDR1 is SGHTA and CDR2 is FQGNSA. CDR3 length equals 12 residues. DNA of the CDR3: TGTGCCAGCAGCAATGAAAGGGGCGAGCAGTACTTC. It is translated as CASSNERGEQYF.

The V and J genes are TRBV6-5 and TRBJ2-1; D unresolved. CDR3 length: 14 residues. Trimming stripped 2 bases from V and 6 bases from J, with 11 bases between. In germline, CDR1 is MNHEY, CDR2 SVGAGI. In DNA form, the CDR3 reads TGTGCCAGCAGTTACAATGGACCAGCCAATGAGCAGTTCTTC. Translating it yields CASSYNGPANEQFF.

The V call is TRBV30, the J call TRBJ1-4, with D unclear. Per the germline V gene, CDR1 is GTSNPN and CDR2 is SVGIG (reference sequence). The CDR3 has 14 residues. The CDR3 DNA is TGTGCTTTCCAGAGACCGGGAACTAATGAAAAACTGTTTTTT. The encoded protein is CAFQRPGTNEKLFF. Variable domain in full (rest from reference TRBV30 and TRBJ1-4): SQTIHQWPATLVQPVGSPLSLECTVEGTSNPNLYWYRQAAGRGLQLLFYSVGIGQISSEVPQNLSASRPQDRQFILSSKKLLLSDSGFYLCAFQRPGTNEKLFFGSGTQLSVL.

V and J are TRBV28 and TRBJ2-2; possible D gene TRBD2, 5 bases. Trimming removed 2 bases from V and 3 bases from J, with 10 bases in between. This CDR3 region has 15 residues. The germline V gene has CDR1 MDHEN and CDR2 SYDVKM. The CDR3 region is CASSLQRRDTGELFF. The CDR3, as DNA: TGTGCCAGCAGTTTACAGCGGAGAGACACCGGGGAGCTGTTTTTT.

The chain has TRBV7-3 and TRBJ2-7; 10 bases fit TRBD2. The CDR3 has 15 amino acids. Trimming at V came to 5 bases and at J to 4 bases, leaving 8 bases not matched to a gene. Looked up from germline, CDR1 is SGHTA and CDR2 is FQGTGA. CDR3 protein: CASSPSGAGGYEQYF. The CDR3 DNA sequence: TGTGCCAGCAGCCCCTCTGGAGCGGGAGGGTACGAGCAGTACTTC.

This chain joins TRBV6-5 and TRBJ2-5; weak D call: TRBD2 (5 bases). Germline CDR1 reads MNHEY; CDR2 reads SVGAGI. The length of the CDR3 is 14 residues. The germline V and J ends were trimmed by 2 bases and 5 bases, with 12 bases remaining between them. The CDR3 is CASSYTLGGETQYF. For the CDR3, the DNA is TGTGCCAGCAGTTACACCCTGGGCGGGGAGACCCAGTACTTC.

The CDR3 protein is CATSRETGLEQYF. The CDR3 region has the DNA TGTGCCACCAGCAGAGAGACAGGGCTCGAGCAGTACTTC. The genes are TRBV15 and TRBJ2-7; 7 positions match TRBD1. CDR1 LNHNV and CDR2 YYDKDF come from the germline V gene (reference sequence). The V segment lost 0 bases and the J segment 6 bases; nucleotides outside the gene matches: 2. The CDR3 consists of 13 residues. The variable domain in full, completed from reference TRBV15 and TRBJ2-7, reads DAMVIQNPRYQVTQFGKPVTLSCSQTLNHNVMYWYQQKSSQAPKLLFHYYDKDFNNEADTPDNFQSRRPNTSFCFLDIRSPGLGDTAMYLCATSRETGLEQYFGPGTRLTVT.

The genes are TRBV4-3 and TRBJ2-3; 7 positions agree with TRBD2. The V gene's germline CDR1 is LGHNA and CDR2 YSLEER. V was pared by 0 bases and J by 0 bases, with 9 bases of the junction left unmatched. The CDR3 has 18 residues. The DNA of the CDR3 is TGCGCCAGCAGCCAAGAGGGGCTAGCGGTGGCTAGCACAGATACGCAGTATTTT. Translating gives CASSQEGLAVASTDTQYF.

This CDR3 is CASRLAGNEQYF. DNA for the CDR3: TGTGCCAGTAGACTAGCGGGAAACGAGCAGTACTTC. This rearrangement joins TRBV2 to TRBJ2-7; 11 bases are a match to TRBD2. Germline loops: CDR1 SNHLY, CDR2 FYNNEI. J was trimmed by 5 bases and V by 9 bases; bases with no gene match: 3. The CDR3 is made up of 12 amino acids.

This clone was picked up one time. The chain recombines TRBV9 with TRBJ2-3; D assignment may be TRBD1 or TRBD2 (5 bases each). The V end was cut by 4 bases, the J end by 10 bases, with 19 bases between. Germline V lookup: CDR1 SGDLS, CDR2 YYNGEE. The length of the CDR3 is 14 residues. The CDR3, as DNA: TGTGCCAGCAGCCCTGGGACCTTCGAATTCGCGCAGTATTTT. This gives the protein CASSPGTFEFAQYF.

This clone was counted once. The CDR3 DNA follows: TGTGCCAGCAGTTTGGGCGGGGAGAACACCGGGGAGCTGTTTTTT. Amino acids: CASSLGGENTGELFF. The chain carries TRBV27 and TRBJ2-2; D perhaps matches TRBD2 (6 bases). The CDR3 has 15 amino acids. The germline CDR1 and CDR2 sequences are MNHEY and SMNVEV (reference sequence). Deletions cut 3 bases from V and 1 base from J, with 9 bases between.

This chain links TRBV7-9 with TRBJ2-1, with D maybe TRBD1 (6 bases). Trimming took off 0 bases at V and 5 bases at J, with 11 bases between the two ends. The CDR3 consists of 15 residues. CDR1 is SEHNR, CDR2 FQNEAQ, per germline (reference sequence). Written as DNA, the CDR3 is TGTGCCAGCAGCTTAGCTTGGGACATAAACAATGAGCAGTTCTTC. Protein: CASSLAWDINNEQFF.

V usage is TRBV28 and J usage is TRBJ2-1; the D gene is possibly TRBD2 (5 bases). Trimming left V 5 bases short and J 12 bases short, with 14 bases between. CDR1 and CDR2 from the germline V gene are MDHEN and SYDVKM. This CDR3 contains 12 residues. The CDR3 DNA follows: TGTGCCAGCAGTCCTCCTAACCGGGGGCAGTTCTTC. Encoded protein: CASSPPNRGQFF.